The 18 T cell receptor beta chains below were found in one sample sequenced in a study of T cell responses to AZD1222 COVID-19 vaccine. Libraries were prepared by immunoSEQ multiplex PCR; TCRdb keeps only in-frame clonotypes and omits some of them. The sample holds 85,000 or so clones; more than 80% are singletons and the top ten take 4.5% to 6%. The sample was peripheral blood, taken on day 0 of AZD1222 vaccination. The receptor set was obtained from an adult in good health.

V usage is TRBV6-2 or TRBV6-3 and J usage is TRBJ2-7, with D maybe TRBD1 (5 bases). Germline values: CDR1 MNHEY, CDR2 SVGEGT. This CDR3 is built from 17 residues. V was clipped by 6 bases and J by 11 bases, with 32 bases between them. The CDR3: CASSQPTTGALKKGKYF. CDR3 nucleotide sequence: TGTGCCAGCAGCCAACCAACTACAGGCGCCCTCAAGAAAGGGAAGTACTTC.

The V and J genes are TRBV27 and TRBJ1-6; D gene ambiguous. The CDR3 spans 14 residues. V was clipped by 4 bases and J by 13 bases, with 17 bases between them. Germline V gene data show CDR1 as MNHEY and CDR2 as SMNVEV (reference sequence). Written as DNA, the CDR3 is TGTGCCAGCAGTTGGCAGTTCGGCCCGCCGCCCCTCCACTTT. Translating gives CASSWQFGPPPLHF.

V gene TRBV3-1 (or the pseudogene TRBV3-2) combines with J gene TRBJ2-1; 9 nucleotides match TRBD2. V trimming: 4 bases; J trimming: 10 bases; junction bases outside the gene matches: 5. Germline CDR1 reads LGHDT; CDR2 reads YNNKEL (reference sequence). This CDR3 has 13 residues. CDR3 DNA sequence: TGTGCCAGCAGCCCGGGACTAGCTCGGGAGCAGTTCTTC. Translated, it gives CASSPGLAREQFF.

This chain links TRBV15 with TRBJ1-4; no firm D call. There are 13 residues in the CDR3. Germline V gives CDR1 LNHNV, CDR2 YYDKDF (reference sequence). Deletions cut 0 bases from V and 4 bases from J, with 3 bases between. In DNA form, the CDR3 reads TGTGCCACCAGCAGAGATCATAATGAAAAACTGTTTTTT. It encodes CATSRDHNEKLFF. Together with reference TRBV15 and TRBJ1-4, the CDR3 gives the full variable domain: DAMVIQNPRYQVTQFGKPVTLSCSQTLNHNVMYWYQQKSSQAPKLLFHYYDKDFNNEADTPDNFQSRRPNTSFCFLDIRSPGLGDTAMYLCATSRDHNEKLFFGSGTQLSVL.

This rearrangement joins TRBV18 to TRBJ2-2, with 8 nucleotides matching TRBD1. Germline V gives CDR1 KGHSH, CDR2 LQKENI. The CDR3 has 16 residues. J lost 6 bases, V lost 3 bases, and 9 bases had no gene match. In DNA form, the CDR3 reads TGTGCCAGCTCACCGAACGGACAGGGTGCGTCCGGGGAGCTGTTTTTT. It encodes CASSPNGQGASGELFF.

The chain couples TRBV5-1 to TRBJ1-2, with 7 positions matching TRBD1. The CDR3 contains 14 residues. The trim removed 4 bases at V and 4 bases at J, leaving 7 bases unmatched. Germline V gives CDR1 SGHRS, CDR2 YFSETQ. The CDR3 here is CASSASGTAYGYTF. The CDR3 DNA follows: TGCGCCAGCAGCGCCTCCGGGACAGCCTATGGCTACACCTTC.

The rearrangement joins TRBV18 to TRBJ2-7; D remains ambiguous. Germline V CDR1 and CDR2: KGHSH, LQKENI. The CDR3 runs 13 residues. The ends were cut back, 5 bases at V and 7 bases at J, with 15 bases in the middle. The CDR3 bases are TGTGCCAGCTCAAGCAGGCTCGACGGTGAGCAGTACTTC. Protein product: CASSSRLDGEQYF.

This clone was found a few times. The chain couples TRBV5-1 to TRBJ1-6; tentative D call: TRBD1 (5 bases). V dropped 3 bases and J dropped 0 bases, with 16 bases sitting between them. This CDR3 has 18 amino acids. CDR1 and CDR2 (germline): SGHRS, YFSETQ. The CDR3 bases are TGCGCCAGCAGCTCCGGGACGCGGGAGAGCTCCTATAATTCACCCCTCCACTTT. The encoded protein is CASSSGTRESSYNSPLHF.

This clone appeared once. The chain recombines TRBV28 with TRBJ1-5; D perhaps matches TRBD1 (5 bases). The CDR3 totals 18 residues. CDR1 and CDR2 from the germline V gene are MDHEN and SYDVKM. Trimming left V 1 base short and J 6 bases short, with 22 bases between. The CDR3 protein is CASSLSLREGVRIQPQHF. In DNA, the CDR3 is TGTGCCAGCAGTTTATCCCTGAGGGAAGGGGTTCGAATTCAGCCCCAGCATTTT. The full variable domain, with the rest looked up from reference TRBV28 and TRBJ1-5, is DVKVTQSSRYLVKRTGEKVFLECVQDMDHENMFWYRQDPGLGLRLIYFSYDVKMKEKGDIPEGYSVSREKKERFSLILESASTNQTSMYLCASSLSLREGVRIQPQHFGDGTRLSIL.

This clone has a handful of counts. This chain joins TRBV7-9 and TRBJ1-5; D is unresolved. Looked up from germline, CDR1 is SEHNR and CDR2 is FQNEAQ (reference sequence). Trimming removed 1 base at V and 4 bases at J, with 11 bases between. This CDR3 region has 15 residues. The CDR3 region has the DNA TGTGCCAGCAGCTTAGTTCTGGGTGAAAATCAGCCCCAGCATTTT. Protein: CASSLVLGENQPQHF.

This chain connects TRBV12-3 or TRBV12-4 to TRBJ1-1; maybe TRBD1 (6 bases). Between the trimmed V and J ends, which lost 1 base and 5 bases, there was a span of 8 bases. The CDR3 covers 13 residues. The CDR3 loop reads CASSLGQATEAFF. The CDR3 nucleotides are TGTGCCAGCAGTTTAGGACAGGCGACTGAAGCTTTCTTT.

The chain has TRBV19 and TRBJ2-3; TRBD1 matches at 11 bases. With V trimmed by 2 bases and J by 6 bases, 7 bases remained unmatched. Germline V lookup: CDR1 LNHDA, CDR2 SQIVND (reference sequence). The CDR3 is 16 amino acids. As DNA, the CDR3 is TGTGCCAGTAGTATACCGGACAGGGGGCGCGGGGATACGCAGTATTTT. This sequence encodes CASSIPDRGRGDTQYF. The variable domain in full, with the rest retrieved from reference TRBV19 and TRBJ2-3, is DGGITQSPKYLFRKEGQNVTLSCEQNLNHDAMYWYRQDPGQGLRLIYYSQIVNDFQKGDIAEGYSVSREKKESFPLTVTSAQKNPTAFYLCASSIPDRGRGDTQYFGPGTRLTVL.

The V call is TRBV11-2, the J call TRBJ2-2; D remains unclear. CDR3 size: 13 residues. Per the germline V gene, CDR1 is SGHAT and CDR2 is FQNNGV. The ends were cut back, 5 bases at V and 3 bases at J, with 7 bases in the middle. The CDR3 loop reads CASSPSHTGELFF. The DNA of the CDR3 is TGTGCCAGCAGCCCGAGTCACACCGGGGAGCTGTTTTTT.

The J gene is TRBJ2-3, the V gene TRBV28; TRBD2 matches at 13 bases. The germline V gene has CDR1 MDHEN and CDR2 SYDVKM. J gave up 2 bases and V 3 bases, and 11 bases lay outside the gene matches. The CDR3 has 19 residues. The CDR3 here is CASSFPGGTSGAFTDTQYF. The CDR3 region has the DNA TGTGCCAGCAGTTTCCCGGGCGGGACTAGCGGGGCCTTCACAGATACGCAGTATTTT.

This chain links TRBV4-2 with TRBJ1-4; TRBD1 matches at 10 bases. The CDR3 extends over 16 amino acids. The V segment lost 2 bases and the J segment 5 bases; nucleotides outside the gene matches: 5. The V gene's germline CDR1 is LGHNA and CDR2 YNFKEQ. The CDR3 DNA reads as TGTGCCAGCAGCCAATTAAAGGGACAGGGGAATGAAAAACTGTTTTTT. As protein: CASSQLKGQGNEKLFF.

The chain combines TRBV29-1 with TRBJ2-7, with D tentatively TRBD1 or TRBD2 (5 bases each). The CDR3 loop spans 14 amino acids. Germline CDR1 SQVTM, CDR2 ANQGSEA. The V and J ends lost 0 bases and 3 bases respectively, with 12 bases between them. The CDR3 region is CSVEERGRDYEQYF. The CDR3, as DNA: TGCAGCGTTGAAGAACGGGGCCGGGACTACGAGCAGTACTTC.

In its sample, this clone was seen a few times. V gene TRBV6-2 or TRBV6-3 combines with J gene TRBJ2-3; TRBD1 aligns across 7 bases. Germline V CDR1 and CDR2: MNHEY, SVGEGT. This CDR3 has 14 amino acids. The V and J ends lost 6 bases and 2 bases, in that order; junction bases with no gene match: 5. CDR3: CASSPGQPTDTQYF. DNA for the CDR3: TGTGCCAGCAGCCCGGGACAGCCCACAGATACGCAGTATTTT.

This clone appeared once. The chain is built from TRBV3-1 (or the pseudogene TRBV3-2) and TRBJ1-5, with 7 bases identical to TRBD1. The CDR3 is 13 amino acids. V shed 4 bases, J shed 6 bases, and the junction held 3 bases outside the gene matches. The germline CDR1 and CDR2 sequences are LGHDT and YNNKEL (reference sequence). The CDR3 region has the DNA TGTGCCAGCAGCCGACAGGGAGGTCAGCCCCAGCATTTT. It yields the protein CASSRQGGQPQHF.